These 25 T cell receptor beta chains came from one sample sequenced in a study of Tregs in tolerant kidney transplant recipients (dated by TCRdb to about 2019). Libraries came from the immunoSEQ multiplex PCR assay. This immuneACCESS table, as held by TCRdb, lists in-frame sequences with V and J called but not all clones. Of the missing ones, under half trace to an unresolved V gene in checked studies; the others have no known cause. This sample has about 83,000 clones in its table, and 95% to 98% of those were observed once. Around 0.58% of the sample comes from the top ten. This specimen's time point label, interpreted: blood sample drawn before combined kidney and bone marrow transplant. Source: CD4+ T cells from blood, taken before the transplant. All receptors come from a human donor who received a combined kidney and bone marrow transplant.

The chain has TRBV18 and TRBJ2-7; D may be TRBD2 (5 bases). The CDR3 covers 17 residues. The V and J ends lost 4 bases and 0 bases respectively, with 19 bases between them. Per the germline V gene, CDR1 is KGHSH and CDR2 is LQKENI. CDR3: CASSLAYSRAASYEQYF. CDR3 nucleotide sequence: TGTGCCAGCTCACTAGCGTACTCCCGGGCGGCCTCCTACGAGCAGTACTTC.

The chain couples TRBV4-2 to TRBJ1-1; D uncertain. CDR3 length: 14 amino acids. Germline CDR1 reads LGHNA; CDR2 reads YNFKEQ. The germline V and J ends were trimmed by 4 bases and 3 bases, with 12 bases remaining between them. CDR3 bases: TGTGCCAGCAGCCCCCGCCAGGCTTACACTGAAGCTTTCTTT. Its translation is CASSPRQAYTEAFF.

The chain recombines TRBV7-2 with TRBJ2-1; 7 bases line up with TRBD2. The CDR3 is made up of 17 amino acids. Per the germline V gene, CDR1 is SGHTA and CDR2 is FQGNSA. The V and J ends lost 0 bases and 0 bases, in that order; junction bases with no gene match: 5. The CDR3 sequence is CASSLAGAGVSYNEQFF. CDR3 DNA: TGTGCCAGCAGCTTAGCAGGCGCGGGAGTCTCCTACAATGAGCAGTTCTTC.

The V gene is TRBV9, the J gene TRBJ2-1; 9 nucleotides align to TRBD2. Germline assignment: CDR1 SGDLS and CDR2 YYNGEE. The CDR3 sequence is 20 residues long. V lost 0 bases and J lost 4; bases outside the gene matches: 17. The CDR3 region is CASSVGVGLAGGSGYNEQFF. The CDR3 nucleotides read TGTGCCAGCAGCGTAGGTGTGGGACTAGCCGGTGGTTCGGGATACAATGAGCAGTTCTTC.

The V and J genes are TRBV9 and TRBJ2-2; perhaps TRBD2 as D (5 bases). This CDR3 spans 14 amino acids. Germline V gene sequence: CDR1 SGDLS, CDR2 YYNGEE. The V and J ends lost 3 bases and 8 bases respectively, with 14 bases between them. CDR3 sequence: CASSASFRGGELFF. CDR3 nucleotide sequence: TGTGCCAGCAGCGCCTCCTTTCGGGGTGGGGAGCTGTTTTTT.

The rearrangement uses TRBV27 and TRBJ2-3; no reliable D call. V lost 2 bases and J 0 bases, leaving 18 bases between the germline ends. CDR3 length: 18 residues. Germline-derived CDR1 and CDR2 are MNHEY and SMNVEV (reference sequence). CDR3 nucleotides: TGTGCCAGCAGTTTAAGATCGGCGGTGCGTACTAGCACAGATACGCAGTATTTT. This codes for CASSLRSAVRTSTDTQYF.

Here the CDR3 DNA reads TGTGCCAGCAGCGGGCTAGTCGTGACCGGGGAGCTGTTTTTT. Amino acid sequence: CASSGLVVTGELFF. V gene TRBV9 combines with J gene TRBJ2-2, with D hard to call. This CDR3 has 14 amino acids. Germline CDR1 reads SGDLS; CDR2 reads YYNGEE. V shed 3 bases and J shed 5 bases, with 11 bases lying between them.

This CDR3 is CATSRDRSDEQYF. The DNA for the CDR3 is TGTGCCACCAGCAGAGATCGGTCGGACGAGCAGTACTTC. The chain carries TRBV15 and TRBJ2-7; D is uncertain. V lost 0 bases and J lost 5, with 8 bases in between. The CDR3 extends over 13 amino acids. Germline V gene lookup returns CDR1 LNHNV and CDR2 YYDKDF (reference sequence).

The V gene is TRBV18, the J gene TRBJ2-5; D remains unclear. V gave up 3 bases and J gave up 1 base, with 6 bases separating them. Germline CDR1 reads KGHSH; CDR2 reads LQKENI. The CDR3 length is 13 residues. The CDR3 nucleotides read TGTGCCAGCTCACCGGCAGGCCAAGAGACCCAGTACTTC. Its translation: CASSPAGQETQYF.

The CDR3 DNA sequence: TGCGCCAGCAGCCGACAGGCCATGAACACTGAAGCTTTCTTT. It encodes CASSRQAMNTEAFF. The chain recombines TRBV5-1 with TRBJ1-1; a weak D match, TRBD1 (6 bases). V lost 4 bases, J lost 0 bases, and 10 bases lay in between. Germline V gene sequence: CDR1 SGHRS, CDR2 YFSETQ. This CDR3 contains 14 residues.

The V and J genes are TRBV19 and TRBJ1-2; D unclear. Looked up from germline, CDR1 is LNHDA and CDR2 is SQIVND (reference sequence). The CDR3 loop spans 12 amino acids. V was pared by 3 bases and J by 4 bases, with 6 bases between. The CDR3 loop is CASSISGYGYTF. CDR3 bases: TGTGCCAGTAGTATTTCAGGCTATGGCTACACCTTC.

In DNA, the CDR3 is TGCGCCAGCAGCTGGACAATTGAAGCTTTCTTT. It encodes CASSWTIEAFF. V and J are TRBV5-1 and TRBJ1-1, with D perhaps TRBD1 (5 bases). V dropped 3 bases and J dropped 7 bases, with 7 bases sitting between them. The germline V gene encodes CDR1 SGHRS and CDR2 YFSETQ. The CDR3 totals 11 residues.

The chain combines TRBV5-1 with TRBJ2-3; D might be TRBD1 (6 bases). Deletions cut 4 bases from V and 4 bases from J, with 13 bases between. The CDR3 loop spans 14 amino acids. Germline V gene sequence: CDR1 SGHRS, CDR2 YFSETQ. The CDR3 loop is CASSDPTGSDTQYF. The CDR3 DNA sequence: TGCGCCAGCAGCGACCCGACAGGCTCAGATACGCAGTATTTT. Looking up the rest from reference TRBV5-1 and TRBJ2-3 gives the full variable domain: KAGVTQTPRYLIKTRGQQVTLSCSPISGHRSVSWYQQTPGQGLQFLFEYFSETQRNKGNFPGRFSGRQFSNSRSEMNVSTLELGDSALYLCASSDPTGSDTQYFGPGTRLTVL.

The chain couples TRBV30 to TRBJ1-2, with TRBD1 as a possible D gene (6 bases). V was cut by 3 bases and J by 6 bases, with 14 bases left in between. Germline V CDR1 and CDR2: GTSNPN, SVGIG (reference sequence). The CDR3 spans 13 residues. The CDR3 loop is CAWRARDKDGYTF. Written as DNA, the CDR3 is TGTGCCTGGAGGGCTCGGGACAAGGATGGCTACACCTTC.

This sequence joins TRBV5-1 and TRBJ2-1; the match to TRBD2 covers 8 bases. The CDR3 loop spans 18 amino acids. Germline values: CDR1 SGHRS, CDR2 YFSETQ. With 2 bases clipped from V and 1 base from J, the junction kept 11 bases outside the gene matches. The CDR3 DNA follows: TGCGCCAGCAGCTTATCTTTTGGACTAGCCGGGTCCTACAATGAGCAGTTCTTC. This gives the protein CASSLSFGLAGSYNEQFF.

The V and J genes are TRBV2 and TRBJ2-7, with D possibly matching TRBD1 (6 bases). Germline CDR1 is SNHLY and CDR2 is FYNNEI. The CDR3 contains 12 residues. Trimming removed 5 bases at V and 12 bases at J, with 17 bases between. CDR3 in DNA: TGTGCCAGCAGTTATATACAGGGAATGGGGTACTTC. This sequence encodes CASSYIQGMGYF.

The chain has TRBV10-3 and TRBJ2-1; D not certain. Germline V gene sequence: CDR1 ENHRY, CDR2 SYGVKD. The CDR3 is 16 amino acids. The germline V and J ends were trimmed by 3 bases and 0 bases, with 12 bases remaining between them. This chain's CDR3 is CAISEFSPSSYNEQFF. The CDR3 DNA is TGTGCCATCAGTGAATTTAGCCCAAGCTCCTACAATGAGCAGTTCTTC.

The rearrangement links TRBV7-2 to TRBJ1-2; 7 bases are shared with TRBD1. Germline lookup yields CDR1 SGHTA and CDR2 FQGNSA. The CDR3 totals 13 residues. With V trimmed by 2 bases and J by 12 bases, 9 bases remained unmatched. CDR3 DNA sequence: TGTGCCAGCAGCTTAATCTGGGACAGCCCGGACACCTTC. It encodes CASSLIWDSPDTF.

The CDR3 is CASSVGQVSGNTIYF. CDR3 coding DNA: TGTGCCAGCAGCGTGGGACAGGTCTCTGGAAACACCATATATTTT. This chain joins TRBV9 and TRBJ1-3, with TRBD1 identical over 8 bases. The CDR3 length is 15 residues. CDR1 SGDLS and CDR2 YYNGEE come from the germline V gene. The junction had 1 base not matched to a gene; V was cut back by 2 bases and J by 0 bases.

The chain uses TRBV5-1 and TRBJ2-5; 14 positions match TRBD2. Germline CDR1 reads SGHRS; CDR2 reads YFSETQ. V trimming: 0 bases; J trimming: 5 bases; junction bases outside the gene matches: 6. This CDR3 has 17 residues. The chain's CDR3 is CASSLVGTSGGTETQYF. The CDR3 nucleotides are TGCGCCAGCAGCTTGGTGGGGACTAGCGGGGGAACGGAGACCCAGTACTTC.

Concerning this clone: An end of the junction does not agree with germline; a read error may underlie this. The gene calls are TRBV9 and TRBJ2-3; D not resolved. The CDR3 length is 8 residues. CDR1 is SGDLS and CDR2 is YYNGEE in the germline V gene. The CDR3 protein is CASSPRDF. The CDR3 DNA is TGTGCCAGCAGCCCCCGGGATTTT.

The chain joins TRBV5-8 to TRBJ2-5, with 7 bases matching TRBD1. The V gene's germline CDR1 is SGHTS and CDR2 YDEGEE. CDR3 size: 15 residues. V was pared by 5 bases and J by 4 bases, with 11 bases of the junction left unmatched. CDR3 in amino acids: CASRPTGSPGETQYF. CDR3 nucleotide sequence: TGTGCCAGCAGACCGACAGGGTCTCCCGGAGAGACCCAGTACTTC.

The genes are TRBV6-1 and TRBJ1-2; 8 bases map to TRBD1. Trimming cost V 2 bases and J 4 bases; bases outside gene matches: 9. The V gene's germline CDR1 is MNHNS and CDR2 SASEGT. The CDR3 loop spans 16 amino acids. Here the CDR3 reads CASSESYRQGPYGYTF. Here the CDR3 DNA reads TGTGCCAGCAGTGAATCCTACAGACAGGGGCCCTATGGCTACACCTTC.

V and J are TRBV18 and TRBJ1-1; D call uncertain. Trimming took off 7 bases at V and 1 base at J, with 7 bases between the two ends. The CDR3 extends over 12 amino acids. The germline CDR1 and CDR2 sequences are KGHSH and LQKENI. CDR3 protein: CASYLGNTEAFF. The CDR3 bases are TGTGCCAGCTACCTCGGGAACACTGAAGCTTTCTTT.

The genes are TRBV5-8 and TRBJ2-3; 10 nucleotides match TRBD2. J gave up 5 bases and V 0 bases, and 9 bases lay outside the gene matches. CDR1 is SGHTS, CDR2 YDEGEE, per germline. CDR3 length equals 17 residues. The CDR3 DNA is TGTGCCAGCAGCTTGGGCCTCGCTAGCGGGGGCGAAGATACGCAGTATTTT. Amino acids: CASSLGLASGGEDTQYF.